The sequence of this TCR beta chain was determined in a study of T cell responses to AZD1222 COVID-19 vaccine. V trimming: 3 bases; J trimming: 6 bases; junction bases outside the gene matches: 9. Germline V CDR1 and CDR2: SGHNT, YENEEA. The CDR3 is 16 amino acids. Sequenced by immunoSEQ multiplex PCR; TCRdb stores in-frame clones only, minus some. The data hold approximately 150,000 clones, with 90% observed a single time. Specimen: peripheral blood, collected 28 days after the second AZD1222 dose. The TCR comes from an adult who received the AZD1222 COVID-19 vaccine. V is TRBV11-3 and J is TRBJ2-2; TRBD2 agrees at 8 bases. The CDR3 region is CASSFGSGRGPGELFF. The DNA for the CDR3 is TGTGCCAGCAGCTTCGGAAGCGGGAGAGGCCCCGGGGAGCTGTTTTTT. Full variable domain (remainder filled in from reference TRBV11-3 and TRBJ2-2): EAGVVQSPRYKIIEKKQPVAFWCNPISGHNTLYWYLQNLGQGPELLIRYENEEAVDDSQLPKDRFSAERLKGVDSTLKIQPAELGDSAVYLCASSFGSGRGPGELFFGEGSRLTVL.